The 19 T cell receptor beta chains listed next were all sequenced from one sample in a study of OX40 agonist ivuxolimab in advanced cancers. Sequenced by immunoSEQ multiplex PCR; TCRdb stores in-frame clones only, minus some. The data contain roughly 46,000 clones, around nine tenths of them singletons. This sample comprised CD4+ or CD8+ T cells sorted from blood, obtained in a trial of the OX40 agonist ivuxolimab. These receptors were obtained from an adult with an advanced solid tumor such as melanoma, head and neck, liver or kidney cancer.

This chain joins TRBV2 and TRBJ2-1, with a possible D match to TRBD2 (6 bases). Trimming left V 6 bases short and J 0 bases short, with 15 bases between. The CDR3 has 16 residues. Germline CDR1 SNHLY, CDR2 FYNNEI. CDR3 DNA: TGTGCCAGCAGGAGATGGGCGACTAGCTCCTACAATGAGCAGTTCTTC. It translates to CASRRWATSSYNEQFF. Full variable domain (rest looked up from reference TRBV2 and TRBJ2-1): EPEVTQTPSHQVTQMGQEVILRCVPISNHLYFYWYRQILGQKVEFLVSFYNNEISEKSEIFDDQFSVERPDGSNFTLKIRSTKLEDSAMYFCASRRWATSSYNEQFFGPGTRLTVL.

The chain combines TRBV6-5 with TRBJ2-7; the match to TRBD2 covers 8 bases. V shed 4 bases and J 2 bases; nucleotides not matched to a gene: 4. CDR3 length: 14 residues. Germline V gene sequence: CDR1 MNHEY, CDR2 SVGAGI. The CDR3, as DNA: TGTGCCAGCAGTTTCGGACTAGCCGCCTACGAGCAGTACTTC. This sequence encodes CASSFGLAAYEQYF.

The chain links TRBV30 to TRBJ1-1; no clear D gene. The V end was cut by 5 bases, the J end by 7 bases, with 11 bases between. This CDR3 is 11 amino acids long. Germline V lookup: CDR1 GTSNPN, CDR2 SVGIG (reference sequence). This chain's CDR3 is CAWGSTGEAFF. In nucleotides, the CDR3 is TGTGCCTGGGGTTCGACGGGTGAAGCTTTCTTT.

The CDR3 spells CAWSVIGETQYF. As DNA, the CDR3 is TGTGCCTGGAGTGTAATTGGAGAGACCCAGTACTTC. V usage is TRBV30 and J usage is TRBJ2-5; unclear D gene. V was clipped by 0 bases and J by 4 bases, with 6 bases between them. Germline lookup yields CDR1 GTSNPN and CDR2 SVGIG (reference sequence). CDR3 length: 12 residues.

J is TRBJ2-7 and V is TRBV6-1, with D maybe TRBD2 (6 bases). The CDR3 totals 17 residues. V gave up 3 bases and J gave up 2 bases, with 20 bases separating them. Germline V gene data show CDR1 as MNHNS and CDR2 as SASEGT. CDR3 bases: TGTGCCAGCAGTGACCCAGTCGGGACTCGTAAACCCTACGAGCAGTACTTC. Protein: CASSDPVGTRKPYEQYF.

The rearrangement uses TRBV14 and TRBJ2-7; a possible D gene is TRBD2 (6 bases). The CDR3 is made up of 13 amino acids. V lost 4 bases to trimming and J lost 5 bases, with 12 bases between them. CDR1 is SGHDN and CDR2 is FVKESK in the germline V gene. The CDR3, as DNA: TGTGCCAGCAGCCTGACTAGTCCCCACGAGCAGTACTTC. It specifies CASSLTSPHEQYF.

V usage is TRBV9 and J usage is TRBJ2-2; 7 nucleotides line up with TRBD2. J was trimmed by 5 bases and V by 3 bases; bases with no gene match: 10. The CDR3 extends over 16 amino acids. Germline V gene sequence: CDR1 SGDLS, CDR2 YYNGEE. The DNA for the CDR3 is TGTGCCAGCAGCGCTCCGGGAAGCGGGAAGACCGGGGAGCTGTTTTTT. Translating it yields CASSAPGSGKTGELFF.

The table lists this clone with a count of one. J is TRBJ1-4 and V is TRBV29-1; no clear D gene. The CDR3 is made up of 13 amino acids. Trimming left V 4 bases short and J 7 bases short, with 13 bases between. Germline assignment: CDR1 SQVTM and CDR2 ANQGSEA. CDR3 sequence reads: CSVAEDPSEKLFF. CDR3 nucleotides: TGCAGCGTTGCAGAGGACCCCTCTGAAAAACTGTTTTTT.

The chain is built from TRBV27 and TRBJ2-3, with 8 bases that match TRBD1. The CDR3 spans 16 residues. The germline gives CDR1 MNHEY, CDR2 SMNVEV (reference sequence). Germline trimming cut 5 bases from V and 5 bases from J; bases unmatched to any gene: 12. CDR3 coding DNA: TGTGCCAGCAGTAATTTCCAGGGGGCGTTTTTAGATACGCAGTATTTT. Amino acid sequence: CASSNFQGAFLDTQYF.

The chain has TRBV30 and TRBJ2-1; no reliable D call. Germline lookup yields CDR1 GTSNPN and CDR2 SVGIG (reference sequence). The CDR3 sequence is 13 residues long. The V end was cut by 1 base, the J end by 4 bases, with 8 bases between. DNA of the CDR3: TGTGCCTGGAGTGGCCCCAGGTACAATGAGCAGTTCTTC. Translation gives CAWSGPRYNEQFF.

The V call is TRBV5-5, the J call TRBJ1-1; D is undetermined. The V gene's germline CDR1 is SGHKS and CDR2 YYEKEE (reference sequence). V was clipped by 2 bases and J by 3 bases, with 11 bases between them. CDR3 length: 14 amino acids. CDR3 DNA sequence: TGTGCCAGCAGCTTTTGGACCGAGGACACTGAAGCTTTCTTT. Translated, it gives CASSFWTEDTEAFF. Together with reference TRBV5-5 and TRBJ1-1, the CDR3 gives the full variable domain: DAGVTQSPTHLIKTRGQQVTLRCSPISGHKSVSWYQQVLGQGPQFIFQYYEKEERGRGNFPDRFSARQFPNYSSELNVNALLLGDSALYLCASSFWTEDTEAFFGQGTRLTVV.

The gene calls are TRBV19 and TRBJ1-5; D not certain. The germline V and J ends were trimmed by 3 bases and 3 bases, with 9 bases remaining between them. CDR1 and CDR2 from the germline V gene are LNHDA and SQIVND (reference sequence). The CDR3 is made up of 14 amino acids. CDR3 sequence reads: CASSMNSPNQPQHF. In DNA form, the CDR3 reads TGTGCCAGTAGTATGAACAGCCCCAATCAGCCCCAGCATTTT.

The rearrangement uses TRBV21-1 and TRBJ2-5; TRBD1, the table's D call, was not compared with the DNA. TRBV21-1 is a pseudogene. CDR3 size: 18 residues. CDR3 protein: CASSPTLRGQGYQETQYF. In DNA form, the CDR3 reads TGTGCCAGCAGCCCTACACTAAGGGGACAGGGATACCAAGAGACCCAGTACTTC.

The chain uses TRBV5-6 and TRBJ2-3; 10 positions match TRBD2. The CDR3 totals 16 residues. CDR1 and CDR2 from the germline V gene are SGHDT and YYEEEE. The V segment lost 2 bases and the J segment 1 base; nucleotides outside the gene matches: 4. The CDR3 here is CASSFGLAGGTDTQYF. CDR3 DNA: TGTGCCAGCAGCTTTGGGCTAGCGGGAGGCACAGATACGCAGTATTTT. The whole variable domain, remainder taken from reference TRBV5-6 and TRBJ2-3, is DAGVTQSPTHLIKTRGQQVTLRCSPKSGHDTVSWYQQALGQGPQFIFQYYEEEERQRGNFPDRFSGHQFPNYSSELNVNALLLGDSALYLCASSFGLAGGTDTQYFGPGTRLTVL.

The chain couples TRBV27 to TRBJ2-2; D ambiguous. V was trimmed by 3 bases and J by 7 bases, leaving 6 bases between them. Germline lookup yields CDR1 MNHEY and CDR2 SMNVEV (reference sequence). CDR3 length: 12 residues. Here the CDR3 DNA reads TGTGCCAGCAGTTTCCTGTTCGGGGAGCTGTTTTTT. It is translated as CASSFLFGELFF.

The chain couples TRBV23-1 to TRBJ1-6; no firm D call. TRBV23-1 is known as an ORF, though its function is uncertain. This CDR3 comprises 18 residues. Trimming pared 8 bases from V and 0 bases from J, leaving 20 bases between. CDR3 in amino acids: CASACDKGWISYNSPLHF. The CDR3 DNA is TGCGCCAGCGCATGTGATAAAGGCTGGATCTCCTATAATTCACCCCTCCACTTT.

The V and J genes are TRBV9 and TRBJ2-2; D unresolved. Germline loops: CDR1 SGDLS, CDR2 YYNGEE. The CDR3 sequence is 14 residues long. Trimming pared 0 bases from V and 0 bases from J, leaving 3 bases between. CDR3: CASSVDANTGELFF. CDR3 nucleotide sequence: TGTGCCAGCAGCGTAGATGCGAACACCGGGGAGCTGTTTTTT.

The genes are TRBV5-1 and TRBJ1-2; no clear D gene. CDR3 size: 14 residues. Trimming removed 0 bases at V and 4 bases at J, with 10 bases between. Germline V gene data show CDR1 as SGHRS and CDR2 as YFSETQ. The DNA for the CDR3 is TGCGCCAGCAGCTTGGATGGGATCCTCTATGGCTACACCTTC. It encodes CASSLDGILYGYTF.

This clone was counted a single time. The J gene is TRBJ2-7, the V gene TRBV7-9, with D unclear. V lost 5 bases and J lost 0, with 8 bases in between. Germline V CDR1 and CDR2: SEHNR, FQNEAQ (reference sequence). CDR3 length equals 13 residues. The chain's CDR3 is CASSPEFSYEQYF. As DNA, the CDR3 is TGTGCCAGCAGCCCAGAGTTCTCCTACGAGCAGTACTTC.